This TCR beta chain was recorded in a study of control samples from healthy donors and cancer patients. Germline V lookup: CDR1 MNHEY, CDR2 SVGAGI. This CDR3 is built from 15 residues. Trimming took 8 bases from V and 0 from J; bases not matched to a gene: 6. TCRdb's copy holds only in-frame clones and misses some; the assay was immunoSEQ multiplex PCR. The sample records around 110,000 clones, roughly 93% being singletons. Sequenced input: blood. V is TRBV6-5 and J is TRBJ1-5, with 8 bases lining up with TRBD1. This sequence was found in a young man in good health. The CDR3 here is CASGQGPYSNQPQHF. Here the CDR3 DNA reads TGTGCCAGCGGACAGGGACCATATAGCAATCAGCCCCAGCATTTT.